This TCR beta chain was captured in a study of T-cell memory formation after mild COVID-19. Study-level findings and limits: Clones contracting over day 15 to 85 were CD4/CD8 balanced, with later expanders leaning CD4+.

This clonotype has a count of ten or more. The antigen is not known. The CDR3 has 14 residues. The germline gives CDR1 SGHAT, CDR2 FQNNGV. The V end lost 1 base, the J end lost 1 base, and 7 bases lay between the germline ends. MiXCR, applied by TCRdb to the 5' RACE reads, yields one record per CDR3 protein. The sample holds 300,000 or so distinct CDR3 sequences, roughly 15% seen once. This TCR was recovered from a man aged 18-30 years who had mild COVID-19 (a few samples of this study predate the infection). Cell type and time point are not known. The source material was PBMCs or a T cell subset sorted from them (not recorded which). The V and J genes are TRBV11-2 and TRBJ2-5; no clear D gene. CDR3 nucleotide sequence: TGTGCCAGCAGCTTAGTCGCACCCCAAGAGACCCAGTACTTC. Its protein product is CASSLVAPQETQYF. The full variable domain, its missing parts supplied by reference TRBV11-2 and TRBJ2-5, is EAGVAQSPRYKIIEKRQSVAFWCNPISGHATLYWYQQILGQGPKLLIQFQNNGVVDDSQLPKDRFSAERLKGVDSTLKIQPAKLEDSAVYLCASSLVAPQETQYFGPGTRLLVL.